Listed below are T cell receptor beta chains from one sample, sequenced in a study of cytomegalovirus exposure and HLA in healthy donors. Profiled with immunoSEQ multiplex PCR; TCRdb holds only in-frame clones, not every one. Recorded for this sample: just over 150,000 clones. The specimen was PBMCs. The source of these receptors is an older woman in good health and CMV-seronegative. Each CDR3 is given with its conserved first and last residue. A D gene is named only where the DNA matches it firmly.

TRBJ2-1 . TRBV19 TGTGCCAGTAGTCTCCCTCCTCCCCTTAGCTCCTACAATGAGCAGTTCTTC CASSLPPPLSSYNEQFF
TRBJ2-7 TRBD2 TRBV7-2 TGTGCCAGCAAACTAGCGGCCCCTCGGGGTGAGCAGTACTTC CASKLAAPRGEQYF
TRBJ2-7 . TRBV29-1 TGCAGCGTTGTTGGAGAAACAAACTACGAGCAGTACTTC CSVVGETNYEQYF
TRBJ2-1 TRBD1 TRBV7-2 TGTGCCAGCAGCCCCCGGACAGGGAACCATGAGCAGTTCTTC CASSPRTGNHEQFF
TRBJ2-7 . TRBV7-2 TGTGCCAGCAGCTTTCTGCCGGGGGTCGGCGAGCAGTACTTC CASSFLPGVGEQYF
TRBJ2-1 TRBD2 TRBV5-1 TGCGCCAGCAGCTTAGCGGGACGAGGCTACAATGAGCAGTTCTTC CASSLAGRGYNEQFF
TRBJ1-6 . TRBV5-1 TGCGCCAGCAGCTTGGTAACGGGGGAATTGGCCCTCCACTTT CASSLVTGELALHF
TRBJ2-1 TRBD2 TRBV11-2 TGTGCCAGCAGCTTCACTAGCGGGAGTTTCTCTGCGTTCTTC CASSFTSGSFSAFF
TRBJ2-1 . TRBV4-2 TGTGCCAGCAGACGGGACTCTTTGAACAATGAGCAGTTCTTC CASRRDSLNNEQFF
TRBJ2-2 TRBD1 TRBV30 TGTGCCTGGAGCCCTAACCTCTACAGGGGGCTTGGGGAGCTGTTTTTT CAWSPNLYRGLGELFF
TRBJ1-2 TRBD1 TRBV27 TGTGCCAGCAGTTTTAGGGACAGGGGTTCTAGCTACACCTTC CASSFRDRGSSYTF
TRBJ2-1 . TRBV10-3 TGTGCCATCAGTGAGACAGGGTGGAATGAGCAGTTCTTC CAISETGWNEQFF